This T cell receptor beta chain was recovered during a study of T cells after yellow fever vaccination. Study conclusions and caveats: Clonotype sharing between CD4 and CD8 compartments was small. Contaminants from the bulk population, in the form of abundant clonotypes, could be found in FACS-sorted repertoires. Weaker overall, the secondary response nonetheless peaked faster (day 5 versus 15).

A word on this clonotype: Its antigen remains unknown.

UMIs and a universal primer site were added when TCR cDNA was made by 5'RACE template switching. TCRdb itself ran the 5' RACE reads through MiXCR, one entry per CDR3 protein. The sample records some 350,000 distinct CDR3 sequences, roughly 4.3% being singletons. This CDR3 contains 13 residues. Germline V gene lookup returns CDR1 DFQATT and CDR2 SNEGSKA (reference sequence). The V end was cut by 6 bases, the J end by 11 bases, with 19 bases between. The rearrangement uses TRBV20-1 and TRBJ1-4; no clear D. The TCR was taken from a man between 18 and 29 years old who received the YFV17D yellow fever vaccine. The material was PBMCs, obtained 5 days after the yellow fever booster vaccination. For the CDR3, the DNA is TGCAGTGCCCCGGCTCCGGGCCAAGGCAAACTGTTTTTT. Translation: CSAPAPGQGKLFF.